The clone carrying this T cell receptor (beta chain) was seen more than once but under ten times. Semi-nested PCR with Nested Universal Primer A followed constant-region reverse priming of full-length variable regions. TCRdb independently ran MiXCR on the 5' RACE reads; one entry per CDR3 protein. The sample contains tens of thousands of distinct CDR3 sequences, 25% to 30% of which appear only once. The sorted Tregs were CD4+CD25+CD127-/low cells. The CDR3 is 14 amino acids. The germline V gene encodes CDR1 LNHDA and CDR2 SQIVND (reference sequence). After removal of 7 bases from V and 6 bases from J, the junction contained 7 bases not matched to a gene.

Sequencing was carried out using tumor-infiltrating Tregs sorted from the breast tumor. This clonotype was obtained from a female donor with breast cancer. The J gene is TRBJ2-1, the V gene TRBV19; 9 bases fit TRBD2. This CDR3 is CASTGLARVNEQFF. The CDR3 DNA sequence: TGTGCCAGTACCGGACTAGCGAGAGTCAATGAGCAGTTCTTC.